The following is a T cell receptor (beta chain) sequence with its context. Its matching antigen is unknown. CDR1 is SGHRS and CDR2 is YFSETQ in the germline V gene. V was cut by 4 bases and J by 4 bases, with 14 bases left in between. The CDR3 contains 15 residues. This sample was included in a study of cytomegalovirus exposure and HLA in healthy donors. Study results and limitations: Within an earlier analysis, most TCR beta V segments proved productive either about 90% or about 30% of the time.

PCR was performed using 60 Vbeta and 13 Jbeta primers. Here immunoSEQ multiplex PCR was the method, and the copy in TCRdb shows in-frame clones only, minus some. The sample carries approximately 190,000 clones, more than 75% recorded once. V and J are TRBV5-1 and TRBJ2-2, with D perhaps TRBD2 (6 bases). The clonotype was recovered from a man aged 25 to 45 in good health and CMV-seronegative. Specimen: PBMCs. CDR3 protein: CASSTRRGVTGELFF. The CDR3 bases are TGCGCCAGCAGCACCCGGCGGGGCGTCACCGGGGAGCTGTTTTTT.